The 25 T cell receptor beta chains given below trace back to one sample, sequenced in a study of tumor-infiltrating lymphocytes in primary liver carcinoma. The template, roughly 510 ng total RNA, yielded TCR beta cDNA made with a constant-region primer. ARM-PCR was slightly modified, and three nested multiplex PCR rounds with it gave rise to the TCR beta libraries. TRBV1-TRBV30 forward primers paired with a C-beta reverse primer drove the first two PCR rounds, roughly 10 cycles each. TCRdb independently ran MiXCR on the multiplex PCR reads; one entry per CDR3 protein. In the table there are hundreds of thousands of distinct CDR3 sequences, around three fifths of which are singletons. In addition to blood RNA drawn from unsorted whole blood, germline DNA was extracted. Input material: peripheral blood. The receptors were gathered from a woman in her 30s with primary liver carcinoma and hepatitis B virus infection.

With regard to this clonotype: A much larger clone is a single base away; this may be a read error. The V call is TRBV28, the J call TRBJ2-7, with TRBD2 matching 7 bases. The CDR3 is 12 residues long. Germline values: CDR1 MDHEN, CDR2 SYDVKM. J lost 10 bases, V lost 3 bases, and 6 bases had no gene match. The DNA of the CDR3 is TGTGCCAGCAGTTTCCGTGGGAGGGAACAGTACTTC. Translation: CASSFRGREQYF.

V is TRBV5-1 and J is TRBJ2-2; 7 bases align to TRBD2. With 7 bases clipped from V and 7 bases from J, the junction kept 16 bases outside the gene matches. The length of the CDR3 is 16 residues. CDR1 is SGHRS, CDR2 YFSETQ, per germline. The CDR3 DNA reads TGCGCCAGCGGCTGGACTTCTAGCGGAGTAATCGGGGAGCTGTTTTTT. Its translation: CASGWTSSGVIGELFF.

The rearrangement uses TRBV11-2 and TRBJ2-3, with a weak D call TRBD2 (6 bases). The CDR3 is 15 amino acids. CDR1 and CDR2 from the germline V gene are SGHAT and FQNNGV. Trimming shortened V by 5 bases and J by 7 bases, and 19 bases separated the two germline ends. The CDR3 coding sequence is TGTGCCAGCAGCCCAAGCGGAGGGCGGGCAAATACGCAGTATTTT. Its protein is CASSPSGGRANTQYF.

This clonotype was picked up many times. The rearrangement links TRBV4-1 to TRBJ2-7; 8 nucleotides match TRBD2. The germline V gene has CDR1 MGHRA and CDR2 YSYEKL. The V and J ends lost 1 base and 2 bases, in that order; junction bases with no gene match: 7. This CDR3 region has 16 residues. CDR3 sequence (DNA): TGCGCCAGCAGCCAAGGACCGGGACTAGGGGCCTACGAGCAGTACTTC. Translating gives CASSQGPGLGAYEQYF.

With respect to this clonotype: The limits of the CDR3 on the DNA are not certain, so only TCRdb's listed CDR3 is given. The chain joins TRBV12-3 or TRBV12-4 to TRBJ2-1. The CDR3 totals 17 residues, both ends included. The CDR3: CASSIYLCSVDQNEQFF.

As for this clonotype: At one boundary the junction diverges from the germline segment, which might be a read error. This chain uses TRBV4-1 with TRBJ1-1, with a possible D match to TRBD1 (6 bases). Germline values: CDR1 MGHRA, CDR2 YSYEKL. The CDR3 length is 15 residues. CDR3 loop: CANSTSTGWNTEAFF. CDR3 DNA: TGCGCCAACAGCACCTCCACAGGGTGGAACACTGAAGCTTTCTTT.

About this clonotype: This is likely a read error, given that the CDR3 carries no conserved phenylalanine or tryptophan at its end. The chain carries TRBV12-5 and TRBJ2-3, with no clear D. The CDR3 is made up of 15 amino acids. Trimming removed 1 base from V and 2 bases from J, with 10 bases in between. Germline CDR1 reads LGHNT; CDR2 reads FRNRAP. The CDR3 loop reads CASGLDGGNTDTQYS. The CDR3 DNA follows: TGTGCTAGTGGTTTGGATGGCGGAAACACAGATACGCAGTATTCT.

Only a few counts were recorded for this clonotype. The chain employs TRBV4-3 and TRBJ2-7; D perhaps matches TRBD1 (5 bases). Looked up from germline, CDR1 is LGHNA and CDR2 is YSLEER. Trimming left V 1 base short and J 5 bases short, with 15 bases between. The CDR3 covers 15 residues. The CDR3 nucleotides read TGCGCCAGCAGCCAAGGTGAAGGGGCGGTCCACGAGCAGTACTTC. It yields the protein CASSQGEGAVHEQYF.

This clonotype was recorded many times. The genes are TRBV12-3 or TRBV12-4 and TRBJ1-2; D call uncertain. The CDR3 runs 15 residues. V was cut by 5 bases and J by 6 bases, with 19 bases left in between. The CDR3 spells CASSLSGLPSHGYTF. CDR3 DNA: TGTGCCAGCAGTCTTTCGGGCCTTCCCTCGCATGGCTACACCTTC.

Of note for this clonotype: This sequence may be a read error, since a much larger clone differs from it by one base. V is TRBV29-1 and J is TRBJ2-3, with D possibly being TRBD2 (6 bases). CDR1 SQVTM and CDR2 ANQGSEA come from the germline V gene. The CDR3 length is 14 residues. The CDR3: CGVEGRTSTDTQYF. Here the CDR3 DNA reads TGCGGCGTGGAGGGACGGACTAGCACAGATACGCAGTATTTT.

For this clonotype: One base away lies a much larger clone, so this may be a sequencing read error. The CDR3 bases are TGTGCCAGCAGCTTAGCCCCTCGGGGCGGTCACAATGAGCAGTTCTTC. Translating gives CASSLAPRGGHNEQFF. This chain connects TRBV7-8 to TRBJ2-1; possibly TRBD1 or TRBD2 for D (5 bases each). V shed 0 bases and J shed 5 bases, with 14 bases lying between them. Germline CDR1 SGHVS, CDR2 FQNEAQ. This CDR3 contains 16 residues.

For this clonotype: A much bigger clone sits one base away, suggesting this may be a read error. The rearrangement uses TRBV12-3 or TRBV12-4 and TRBJ2-5, with unresolved D. This CDR3 is 17 amino acids long. Trimming took 5 bases from V and 2 from J, leaving 21 bases between them. The CDR3 sequence: CASSPGRARTLQETQYF. Written as DNA, the CDR3 is TGTGCCAGCAGTCCCGGACGGGCAAGAACACTTCAAGAGACCCAGTACTTC.

About this clonotype itself: The conserved final phenylalanine or tryptophan is absent from the CDR3, which likely points to a read error. This rearrangement joins TRBV29-1 to TRBJ2-5; TRBD1 agrees at 8 bases. Germline loops: CDR1 SQVTM, CDR2 ANQGSEA. V lost 3 bases, J lost 1 base, and 4 bases stayed unmatched. This CDR3 spans 14 amino acids. The CDR3 is CSVDDRGRQETQYL. The CDR3 nucleotides are TGCAGCGTTGACGACAGGGGACGCCAAGAGACCCAGTACCTC.

The rearrangement joins TRBV4-1 to TRBJ2-7; D not certain. Per the germline V gene, CDR1 is MGHRA and CDR2 is YSYEKL. This CDR3 contains 15 residues. V lost 1 base and J 5 bases, leaving 15 bases between the germline ends. CDR3 in DNA: TGCGCCAGCAGCCAAGGCTCTAATGAGTTAGACGAGCAGTACTTC. It yields the protein CASSQGSNELDEQYF.

This clonotype appeared many times. This chain joins TRBV11-2 and TRBJ1-6; D is uncertain. The germline V gene encodes CDR1 SGHAT and CDR2 FQNNGV. V was trimmed by 9 bases and J by 0 bases, leaving 12 bases between them. This CDR3 has 15 residues. CDR3 loop: CARPDTSSYNSPLHF. In DNA, the CDR3 is TGTGCCAGGCCCGACACGAGCTCCTATAATTCACCCCTCCACTTT.

This clonotype was observed many times. V is TRBV11-2 and J is TRBJ2-5; D unresolved. The CDR3 runs to 13 residues. Germline lookup yields CDR1 SGHAT and CDR2 FQNNGV. Deletions cut 2 bases from V and 5 bases from J, with 9 bases between. The CDR3 spells CASSLIVWETQYF. The CDR3 nucleotides are TGTGCCAGCAGCTTAATCGTCTGGGAGACCCAGTACTTC. The full variable domain, its missing parts supplied by reference TRBV11-2 and TRBJ2-5, is EAGVAQSPRYKIIEKRQSVAFWCNPISGHATLYWYQQILGQGPKLLIQFQNNGVVDDSQLPKDRFSAERLKGVDSTLKIQPAKLEDSAVYLCASSLIVWETQYFGPGTRLLVL.

As regards this clonotype: With a much larger clone just one base away, this may be a read error. The rearrangement uses TRBV6-2 or TRBV6-3 and TRBJ2-7; D gene uncertain. Germline V gene lookup returns CDR1 MNHEY and CDR2 SVGEGT. This CDR3 has 11 residues. The CDR3 DNA is TGTGCCACTACCAGGTCCTACGAGCGGTACTTC. It specifies CATTRSYERYF.

This clonotype appeared a few times. The CDR3 spells CASSPPGYEQYF. The CDR3 nucleotides are TGTGCCAGCAGCCCCCCGGGGTACGAGCAGTACTTC. The rearrangement links TRBV7-9 to TRBJ2-7; D perhaps matches TRBD2 (5 bases). CDR3 length: 12 amino acids. CDR1 and CDR2 (germline): SEHNR, FQNEAQ (reference sequence). V lost 5 bases, J lost 4 bases, and 9 bases lay in between.

The V call is TRBV14, the J call TRBJ2-2; 9 bases match TRBD2. V lost 4 bases and J lost 3; bases outside the gene matches: 9. From germline, CDR1 is SGHDN and CDR2 FVKESK. This CDR3 comprises 17 residues. The CDR3 DNA is TGTGCCAGCAGCCCCCCGGGCGGGGGGGCGGACACCGGGGAGCTGTTTTTT. Translation: CASSPPGGGADTGELFF.

In its sample, this clonotype was seen a few times. The chain employs TRBV6-5 and TRBJ1-2; D might be TRBD1 (5 bases). V dropped 4 bases and J dropped 2 bases, with 11 bases sitting between them. The CDR3 totals 14 residues. Germline lookup yields CDR1 MNHEY and CDR2 SVGAGI. As DNA, the CDR3 is TGTGCCAGCAGTTGGGGGGTTCAGAACTATGGCTACACCTTC. It yields the protein CASSWGVQNYGYTF.

CDR3 nucleotide sequence: TGTGCCAGCAGCCAAGTACTCAGGGGGAACACTGAAGCTTTCTTT. This translates into CASSQVLRGNTEAFF. The V and J genes are TRBV4-2 and TRBJ1-1, with a weak D call TRBD1 (6 bases). Germline V gene lookup returns CDR1 LGHNA and CDR2 YNFKEQ. The CDR3 consists of 15 residues. The germline V and J ends were trimmed by 1 base and 1 base, with 10 bases remaining between them.

This clonotype is a singleton in its sample. This may stem from a read error, because a much larger clone lies one nucleotide away. The rearrangement uses TRBV4-1 and TRBJ2-7, with TRBD2 as a possible D gene (5 bases). CDR3 length equals 15 residues. Germline loops: CDR1 MGHRA, CDR2 YSYEKL. CDR3 in amino acids: CASGQLLDPSYEQYF. Written as DNA, the CDR3 is TGCGCCAGCGGCCAGCTACTAGACCCTTCCTACGAGCAGTACTTC.

The rearrangement uses TRBV30 and TRBJ1-1; D gene uncertain. Trimming stripped 4 bases from V and 0 bases from J, with 3 bases between. The CDR3 extends over 11 amino acids. CDR1 and CDR2 from the germline V gene are GTSNPN and SVGIG (reference sequence). The CDR3 nucleotides are TGTGCCTGGAAAATGAACACTGAAGCTTTCTTT. The encoded protein is CAWKMNTEAFF.

Remarks on this clonotype: Possible read error: a much larger clone is one base away. The chain is built from TRBV29-1 and TRBJ2-7; D may be TRBD2 (5 bases). V was shortened by 4 bases and J by 4 bases, with 17 bases between the two germline ends. The germline CDR1 and CDR2 sequences are SQVTM and ANQGSEA. The CDR3 has 14 amino acids. The CDR3 reads CSVVLVGVSYEQYF. The CDR3 region has the DNA TGCAGCGTTGTATTAGTGGGAGTTTCTTACGAGCAGTACTTC.

In the case of this clonotype: It may be a read error: a sequence one base away is much more abundant. The chain has TRBV29-1 and TRBJ2-3; no firm D call. The CDR3 sequence is 13 residues long. CDR1 is SQVTM, CDR2 ANQGSEA, per germline. The chain's CDR3 is CSIEASLRDTQYF. CDR3 in DNA: TGCAGCATTGAAGCATCCCTTAGGGATACGCAGTATTTT.